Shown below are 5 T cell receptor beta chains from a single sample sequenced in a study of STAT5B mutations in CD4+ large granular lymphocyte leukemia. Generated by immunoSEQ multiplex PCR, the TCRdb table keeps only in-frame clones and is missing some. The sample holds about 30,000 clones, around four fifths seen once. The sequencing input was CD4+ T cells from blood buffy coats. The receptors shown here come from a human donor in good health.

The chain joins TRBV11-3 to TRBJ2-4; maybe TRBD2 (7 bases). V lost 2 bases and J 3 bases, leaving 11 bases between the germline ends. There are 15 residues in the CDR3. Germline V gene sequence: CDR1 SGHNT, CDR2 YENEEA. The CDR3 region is CASSLTGGGKNIQYF. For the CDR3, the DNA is TGTGCCAGCAGCTTAACGGGGGGCGGCAAAAACATTCAGTACTTC.

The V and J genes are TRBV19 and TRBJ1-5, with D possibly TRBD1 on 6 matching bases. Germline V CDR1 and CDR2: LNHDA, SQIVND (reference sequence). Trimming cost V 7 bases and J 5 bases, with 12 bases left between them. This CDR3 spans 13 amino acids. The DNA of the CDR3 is TGTGCCAGTAATAGACAGGTTTATCAGCCCCAGCATTTT. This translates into CASNRQVYQPQHF.

The DNA for the CDR3 is TGTGCCAGCAGTCCGTTTGCGGGGTCTAGCACAGATACGCAGTATTTT. This sequence encodes CASSPFAGSSTDTQYF. V usage is TRBV2 and J usage is TRBJ2-3, with a weak D call TRBD2 (6 bases). Germline lookup yields CDR1 SNHLY and CDR2 FYNNEI. V gave up 5 bases and J gave up 0 bases, with 15 bases separating them. The CDR3 runs to 16 residues.

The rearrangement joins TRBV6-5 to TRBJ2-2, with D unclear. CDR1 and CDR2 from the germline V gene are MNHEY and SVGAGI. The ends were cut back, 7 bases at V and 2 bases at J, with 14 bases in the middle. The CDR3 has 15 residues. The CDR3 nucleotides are TGTGCCAGCACCCAAACGAGAGCTAACACCGGGGAGCTGTTTTTT. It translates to CASTQTRANTGELFF.

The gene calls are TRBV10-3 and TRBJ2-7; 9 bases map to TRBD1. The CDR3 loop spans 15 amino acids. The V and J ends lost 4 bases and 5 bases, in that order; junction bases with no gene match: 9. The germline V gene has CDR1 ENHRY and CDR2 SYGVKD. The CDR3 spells CAISGSGTGIHEQYF. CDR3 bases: TGTGCCATCAGTGGCTCCGGGACAGGGATCCACGAGCAGTACTTC.